The 17 T cell receptor beta chains given below trace back to one sample, sequenced in a study of blood T cell repertoires in COVID-19. TCRdb's table, derived via immunoSEQ multiplex PCR, lists solely in-frame clones and lacks some. Among 150,000 to 200,000 clones, approximately 83% were seen once, and the ten largest hold approximately 11%. The sequenced sample was peripheral blood. These receptors were obtained from a human donor with active or convalescent COVID-19. The donor label of this sample is uncertain.

The chain joins TRBV5-6 to TRBJ2-1; 9 bases match TRBD2. The V and J ends lost 0 bases and 7 bases, in that order; junction bases with no gene match: 5. The CDR3 is 15 residues long. Germline CDR1 SGHDT, CDR2 YYEEEE. The CDR3 DNA reads as TGTGCCAGCAGCTTGGAGGGACTAGCCTCGAATGAGCAGTTCTTC. This codes for CASSLEGLASNEQFF.

V gene TRBV19 combines with J gene TRBJ2-3; 11 nucleotides match TRBD2. CDR3 length: 17 amino acids. The junction had 11 bases not matched to a gene; V was cut back by 5 bases and J by 4 bases. Germline V gene sequence: CDR1 LNHDA, CDR2 SQIVND (reference sequence). CDR3 in DNA: TGTGCCAGTAGTCGACTAGCGGGACAAATCTTGGCAGATACGCAGTATTTT. Amino acid sequence: CASSRLAGQILADTQYF.

J is TRBJ1-1 and V is TRBV6-2 or TRBV6-3; 9 nucleotides match TRBD1. Per germline, CDR1 MNHEY and CDR2 SVGEGT. The V gene end was trimmed by 5 bases and the J gene end by 2 bases; junction bases not matched to a gene: 9. The CDR3 spans 16 residues. CDR3 amino acids: CASSLKTGGPNTEAFF. The DNA for the CDR3 is TGTGCCAGCAGTCTCAAGACAGGGGGTCCAAACACTGAAGCTTTCTTT.

This clone was seen a few times. The chain employs TRBV4-2 and TRBJ2-4, with a weak D call TRBD1 (6 bases). Germline V gives CDR1 LGHNA, CDR2 YNFKEQ. Trimming removed 0 bases at V and 9 bases at J, with 12 bases between. This CDR3 region has 14 residues. Written as DNA, the CDR3 is TGTGCCAGCAGCCAAGACTGGACAGAAACCATTCAGTACTTC. Amino acid sequence: CASSQDWTETIQYF.

CDR3 sequence reads: CASSQDSGTGGYEQYF. Written as DNA, the CDR3 is TGTGCCAGCAGCCAAGATTCCGGGACAGGGGGCTACGAGCAGTACTTC. V usage is TRBV3-1 (or the pseudogene TRBV3-2) and J usage is TRBJ2-7; TRBD1 matches at 11 bases. J gave up 3 bases and V 0 bases, and 4 bases lay outside the gene matches. CDR1 and CDR2 from the germline V gene are LGHDT and YNNKEL (reference sequence). The CDR3 covers 16 residues.

This clone was counted between two and nine times. The chain uses TRBV27 and TRBJ1-6; possible D gene TRBD1, 6 bases. The CDR3 covers 16 residues. The germline CDR1 and CDR2 sequences are MNHEY and SMNVEV (reference sequence). Trimming left V 2 bases short and J 13 bases short, with 21 bases between. As DNA, the CDR3 is TGTGCCAGCAGTTTACAGGGGATCGTACACCGCTTTCCCCTCCACTTT. Protein sequence: CASSLQGIVHRFPLHF.

The chain recombines TRBV28 with TRBJ1-2, with D possibly being TRBD1 (6 bases). The CDR3 has 15 residues. Trimming removed 7 bases at V and 8 bases at J, with 23 bases between. Germline V gene data show CDR1 as MDHEN and CDR2 as SYDVKM. The CDR3 is CASKLPGTSLEGYTF. CDR3 in DNA: TGTGCCAGCAAGCTTCCCGGGACATCCCTTGAGGGCTACACCTTC.

This clone was detected once. This rearrangement joins TRBV30 to TRBJ1-6; D is unresolved. This CDR3 has 16 residues. Deletions cut 0 bases from V and 5 bases from J, with 14 bases between. Germline CDR1 and CDR2: GTSNPN and SVGIG (reference sequence). This chain's CDR3 is CAWSVQYGLNNSPLHF. The CDR3 nucleotides read TGTGCCTGGAGTGTACAATATGGACTCAATAATTCACCCCTCCACTTT.

The V and J genes are TRBV28 and TRBJ2-5; D is uncertain. V lost 3 bases and J 5 bases, leaving 13 bases between the germline ends. Germline CDR1 MDHEN, CDR2 SYDVKM. The CDR3 length is 14 residues. The CDR3 here is CASSFSPAEETQYF. Here the CDR3 DNA reads TGTGCCAGCAGTTTTTCGCCGGCGGAGGAGACCCAGTACTTC.

The chain recombines TRBV14 with TRBJ2-5; a possible D gene is TRBD1 (5 bases). CDR3 length equals 13 residues. Trimming stripped 0 bases from V and 9 bases from J, with 11 bases between. Germline V gene sequence: CDR1 SGHDN, CDR2 FVKESK. DNA of the CDR3: TGTGCCAGCAGCCAAGATCTTGACAGTCCCCAGTACTTC. The encoded protein is CASSQDLDSPQYF. The complete variable domain, with remaining parts taken from reference TRBV14 and TRBJ2-5, reads EAGVTQFPSHSVIEKGQTVTLRCDPISGHDNLYWYRRVMGKEIKFLLHFVKESKQDESGMPNNRFLAERTGGTYSTLKVQPAELEDSGVYFCASSQDLDSPQYFGPGTRLLVL.

Turning to this clone: Within the sample, other DNA sequences also encode this same CDR3. This rearrangement joins TRBV28 to TRBJ1-1; 9 nucleotides agree with TRBD1. CDR1 and CDR2 (germline): MDHEN, SYDVKM. The V gene end was trimmed by 3 bases and the J gene end by 10 bases; junction bases not matched to a gene: 0. The CDR3 is 11 residues long. The CDR3 region is CASSLGQGAFF. CDR3 DNA: TGTGCCAGCAGTTTGGGACAGGGAGCTTTCTTT.

The V call is TRBV29-1, the J call TRBJ1-1; D unclear. The V gene lost 4 bases and the J gene lost 0 bases, with 6 bases spanning the gap. Germline-derived CDR1 and CDR2 are SQVTM and ANQGSEA. The CDR3 runs 12 residues. This CDR3 is CSVAQLNTEAFF. The CDR3 DNA reads TGCAGCGTTGCCCAGTTGAACACTGAAGCTTTCTTT.

V usage is TRBV4-2 and J usage is TRBJ1-2, with D possibly matching TRBD1 (6 bases). CDR3 length: 15 residues. Germline V lookup: CDR1 LGHNA, CDR2 YNFKEQ. V gave up 1 base and J gave up 5 bases, with 14 bases separating them. CDR3 loop: CASSQAETGSYGYTF. The DNA of the CDR3 is TGTGCCAGCAGCCAAGCAGAGACAGGCTCTTATGGCTACACCTTC.

V and J are TRBV9 and TRBJ1-2, with 11 positions matching TRBD1. V gave up 2 bases and J gave up 3 bases; unmatched junction bases: 12. Germline-derived CDR1 and CDR2 are SGDLS and YYNGEE. CDR3 length: 18 amino acids. CDR3 nucleotide sequence: TGTGCCAGCAGCGTCCTCGGGACAGGGGGGATGGAACACTATGGCTACACCTTC. Protein product: CASSVLGTGGMEHYGYTF.

The genes are TRBV5-1 and TRBJ2-2; 7 bases are a match to TRBD1. In germline, CDR1 is SGHRS, CDR2 YFSETQ. V gave up 1 base and J gave up 1 base; unmatched junction bases: 4. This CDR3 contains 16 residues. CDR3 coding DNA: TGCGCCAGCAGCTTGTCGGACAGGTTGAACACCGGGGAGCTGTTTTTT. This gives the protein CASSLSDRLNTGELFF.

In its sample, this clone was seen once. The V call is TRBV14, the J call TRBJ2-2; maybe TRBD1 (5 bases). The CDR3 is 14 residues long. From germline, CDR1 is SGHDN and CDR2 FVKESK. V dropped 4 bases and J dropped 1 base, with 7 bases sitting between them. The chain's CDR3 is CASSRQMNTGELFF. Here the CDR3 DNA reads TGTGCCAGCAGCCGACAGATGAACACCGGGGAGCTGTTTTTT.

V is TRBV6-4 and J is TRBJ1-5; D is undetermined. V lost 0 bases, J lost 4 bases, and 7 bases lay in between. The CDR3 runs 14 residues. Germline V gene lookup returns CDR1 MRHNA and CDR2 SNTAGT. CDR3 nucleotides: TGTGCCAGCAGTGACTCGTTAACTAATCAGCCCCAGCATTTT. Translating gives CASSDSLTNQPQHF.